This TCR beta chain emerged from a study of blood T cell repertoires in COVID-19. Study background: COVID-19 samples, acute and convalescent, were from the United States, Italy and Spain.

V lost 5 bases, J lost 7 bases, and 7 bases stayed unmatched. The CDR3 consists of 15 residues. CDR1 and CDR2 (germline): LNHDA, SQIVND (reference sequence). Researchers sorted participants into cohorts using their self-reported clinical history. In the original workflow: For nucleated cells, counts were estimated from reference gene primer amplification. The assay was immunoSEQ multiplex PCR, and TCRdb's table has in-frame clones only and misses some. V and J calls and clone size follow that table, whereas D and trimming were derived from the DNA. The table records fewer than 250,000 clones, around 80% of them present only once.

The TCR comes from a woman in her fifties or sixties with acute COVID-19. The sequenced sample was PBMCs or T cells enriched from blood (not recorded which). The chain has TRBV19 and TRBJ1-6, with 8 bases identical to TRBD1. The DNA for the CDR3 is TGTGCCAGTAGTTCAGGGGGCGCGAAAAATTCACCCCTCCACTTT. Translation gives CASSSGGAKNSPLHF.